This T cell receptor beta chain was profiled in a study of T cell responses to AZD1222 COVID-19 vaccine. Study as a whole: It was second doses at about 4 or about 12 weeks that were pooled.

Remarks on this clone: Its specificity is unknown.

Study outcomes and limitations: Researchers took repertoire samples only after the peak T cell response had come.

Repertoires were generated with immunoSEQ multiplex PCR, while TCRdb's copy carries only in-frame clones and drops some. The sample yields 70,000 to 85,000 clones, 75% to 90% seen once. Unmatched junction bases numbered 12, after V lost 6 bases and J lost 3 bases. Germline CDR1 is SEHNR and CDR2 is FQNEAQ (reference sequence). The CDR3 extends over 16 amino acids. The chain uses TRBV7-9 and TRBJ1-2; 8 bases are shared with TRBD1. The TCR was taken from an adult in good health. Sequencing was performed on peripheral blood, taken on day 0 of AZD1222 vaccination. The chain's CDR3 is CASSGESRGPDYGYTF. CDR3 DNA: TGTGCCAGCAGTGGGGAGTCCAGGGGGCCGGACTATGGCTACACCTTC.